This entry lists 23 T cell receptor beta chains sequenced from one sample in a study of graft-versus-host responses after intestinal transplantation. The repertoire was sequenced with immunoSEQ multiplex PCR; TCRdb's copy has only in-frame clones and lacks some. The sample has approximately 79,000 clones, approximately 80% seen once; the top ten hold approximately 0.88%. For these TCRs, the target antigens are not known. The starting material was unstimulated CD4+ T cells sorted from spleen or lymph node cells, obtained before intestinal transplant. Receptors originate from a human donor who received an intestinal transplant.

This chain links TRBV5-1 with TRBJ1-4; D uncertain. CDR3 size: 14 residues. The germline V gene encodes CDR1 SGHRS and CDR2 YFSETQ. V was pared by 4 bases and J by 6 bases, with 13 bases between. The CDR3: CASSPGNSDEKLFF. CDR3 nucleotides: TGCGCCAGCAGCCCGGGAAACTCGGATGAAAAACTGTTTTTT.

The gene calls are TRBV5-1 and TRBJ2-7; 11 positions agree with TRBD1. V shed 0 bases, J shed 4 bases, and the junction held 6 bases outside the gene matches. CDR1 is SGHRS, CDR2 YFSETQ, per germline. The CDR3 has 16 residues. CDR3 sequence (DNA): TGCGCCAGCAGCTTGGGCCTGCGGGACAGGGGGTACGAGCAGTACTTC. It translates to CASSLGLRDRGYEQYF.

The chain couples TRBV4-1 to TRBJ2-7, with 8 bases identical to TRBD1. Looked up from germline, CDR1 is MGHRA and CDR2 is YSYEKL. The length of the CDR3 is 14 residues. The V gene end was trimmed by 4 bases and the J gene end by 1 base; junction bases not matched to a gene: 3. For the CDR3, the DNA is TGCGCCAGCAGCCTGGGGGACAGGTCCTACGAGCAGTACTTC. Protein product: CASSLGDRSYEQYF.

This clone was counted a few times. The chain combines TRBV6-1 with TRBJ1-2; tentative D call: TRBD1 (5 bases). This CDR3 contains 15 residues. In germline, CDR1 is MNHNS, CDR2 SASEGT. Trimming shortened V by 2 bases and J by 4 bases, and 14 bases separated the two germline ends. The CDR3 bases are TGTGCCAGCAGTGAATCAGGGAGGATTGGCTATGGCTACACCTTC. Protein sequence: CASSESGRIGYGYTF.

This clone was detected once. This chain joins TRBV28 and TRBJ2-5, with TRBD1 matching over 8 bases. This CDR3 spans 14 amino acids. The germline V gene encodes CDR1 MDHEN and CDR2 SYDVKM. V trimming: 6 bases; J trimming: 5 bases; junction bases outside the gene matches: 8. CDR3 coding DNA: TGTGCCAGCAGCAATGGACAGGGAAGGGAGACCCAGTACTTC. Translating gives CASSNGQGRETQYF.

This chain links TRBV5-4 with TRBJ2-3, with D unclear. The germline V and J ends were trimmed by 0 bases and 0 bases, with 5 bases remaining between them. CDR1 is SGHNT and CDR2 is YYREEE in the germline V gene (reference sequence). The CDR3 sequence is 14 residues long. DNA for the CDR3: TGTGCCAGCAGCTTGGCCACTAGCACAGATACGCAGTATTTT. Protein sequence: CASSLATSTDTQYF.

This chain uses TRBV5-1 with TRBJ1-1; 9 bases match TRBD1. In germline, CDR1 is SGHRS, CDR2 YFSETQ. Trimming cost V 3 bases and J 4 bases; bases outside gene matches: 7. The CDR3 sequence is 15 residues long. The CDR3 region has the DNA TGCGCCAGCAGCTCCGGACAGGGGTGGGGCACTGAAGCTTTCTTT. As protein: CASSSGQGWGTEAFF.

The chain has TRBV2 and TRBJ1-5; D remains unclear. This CDR3 spans 15 amino acids. CDR1 and CDR2 from the germline V gene are SNHLY and FYNNEI. Trimming removed 7 bases from V and 11 bases from J, with 24 bases in between. In nucleotides, the CDR3 is TGTGCCAGCACCAGAAGGTTGGGCGACCCGTGGGCCCAGCATTTT. Translating gives CASTRRLGDPWAQHF. Complete variable domain (other parts from reference TRBV2 and TRBJ1-5): EPEVTQTPSHQVTQMGQEVILRCVPISNHLYFYWYRQILGQKVEFLVSFYNNEISEKSEIFDDQFSVERPDGSNFTLKIRSTKLEDSAMYFCASTRRLGDPWAQHFGDGTRLSIL.

As to this clone: A junction boundary mismatches the germline segment, possibly from a read error. The chain employs TRBV2 and TRBJ2-7; TRBD2 might be the D (6 bases). Germline V gene sequence: CDR1 SNHLY, CDR2 FYNNEI. This CDR3 spans 10 amino acids. CDR3 in DNA: TGTGCCAGCAGTGACAGGACTAAGGTCTTC. Translating gives CASSDRTKVF.

The chain employs TRBV7-8 and TRBJ1-4; 8 bases map to TRBD1. The germline V gene encodes CDR1 SGHVS and CDR2 FQNEAQ. V trimming: 5 bases; J trimming: 4 bases; junction bases outside the gene matches: 9. The CDR3 length is 16 residues. The CDR3 region has the DNA TGTGCCAGCAGCGCCCAGGGGGCGCTGAGTAATGAAAAACTGTTTTTT. This gives the protein CASSAQGALSNEKLFF.

The chain couples TRBV7-9 to TRBJ1-2; 9 bases match TRBD1. The CDR3 spans 14 residues. The germline V gene encodes CDR1 SEHNR and CDR2 FQNEAQ (reference sequence). After removal of 3 bases from V and 2 bases from J, the junction contained 1 base not matched to a gene. CDR3 sequence (DNA): TGTGCCAGCAGCTTGGGACAGGGAAACTATGGCTACACCTTC. Protein product: CASSLGQGNYGYTF.

The gene calls are TRBV19 and TRBJ1-4; 8 bases match TRBD1. The V and J ends lost 8 bases and 3 bases, in that order; junction bases with no gene match: 11. This CDR3 comprises 16 residues. Germline V CDR1 and CDR2: LNHDA, SQIVND (reference sequence). CDR3 sequence (DNA): TGTGCCAGTCACCGTAGCAAGACAGGGGCTAATGAAAAACTGTTTTTT. Translated, it gives CASHRSKTGANEKLFF.

DNA of the CDR3: TGCGCCAGCAGCCGAGGGACTAGCGGGAACTACGAGCAGTACTTC. It codes for CASSRGTSGNYEQYF. The chain is built from TRBV5-1 and TRBJ2-7, with 13 positions matching TRBD2. The CDR3 spans 15 residues. The V and J ends lost 4 bases and 3 bases, in that order; junction bases with no gene match: 4. The germline V gene encodes CDR1 SGHRS and CDR2 YFSETQ.

The chain recombines TRBV28 with TRBJ1-2; possible D gene TRBD1, 5 bases. The length of the CDR3 is 17 residues. The V and J ends lost 6 bases and 2 bases respectively, with 22 bases between them. CDR1 is MDHEN and CDR2 is SYDVKM in the germline V gene. CDR3 DNA sequence: TGTGCCAGCAGAGGGATTCGGGGGAGCAGGCAAAACTATGGCTACACCTTC. It codes for CASRGIRGSRQNYGYTF.

The chain is built from TRBV7-9 and TRBJ2-1, with a possible D match to TRBD1 (5 bases). CDR1 and CDR2 from the germline V gene are SEHNR and FQNEAQ (reference sequence). V lost 4 bases and J 4 bases, leaving 5 bases between the germline ends. The CDR3 extends over 12 amino acids. The CDR3 loop reads CASSSGYNEQFF. CDR3 nucleotide sequence: TGTGCCAGCAGCTCAGGGTACAATGAGCAGTTCTTC.

The chain carries TRBV28 and TRBJ1-3; D is uncertain. The CDR3 length is 16 residues. Per the germline V gene, CDR1 is MDHEN and CDR2 is SYDVKM. V gave up 4 bases and J gave up 4 bases, with 17 bases separating them. In DNA form, the CDR3 reads TGTGCCAGCAGTTCACCCCAGACACTGACCGGAAACACCATATATTTT. It yields the protein CASSSPQTLTGNTIYF. Based on the CDR3 plus reference TRBV28 and TRBJ1-3, the full variable domain is DVKVTQSSRYLVKRTGEKVFLECVQDMDHENMFWYRQDPGLGLRLIYFSYDVKMKEKGDIPEGYSVSREKKERFSLILESASTNQTSMYLCASSSPQTLTGNTIYFGEGSWLTVV.

The chain recombines TRBV2 with TRBJ2-3; TRBD1 is a possible D gene (6 bases). This CDR3 has 13 amino acids. Trimming cost V 7 bases and J 3 bases, with 11 bases left between them. The germline gives CDR1 SNHLY, CDR2 FYNNEI. The CDR3 coding sequence is TGTGCCAGCATATTTACAGGGACAGATACGCAGTATTTT. Encoded protein: CASIFTGTDTQYF.

The gene calls are TRBV9 and TRBJ2-1; 13 nucleotides align to TRBD2. V dropped 4 bases and J dropped 9; count of bases not matched to a gene: 7. There are 15 residues in the CDR3. Germline V gene lookup returns CDR1 SGDLS and CDR2 YYNGEE. CDR3 DNA sequence: TGTGCCAGCAGCCGCCGGACTAGCGGGGGCGTTGAGCAGTTCTTC. Translated: CASSRRTSGGVEQFF.

The chain uses TRBV2 and TRBJ1-1; 8 bases are shared with TRBD1. With V trimmed by 9 bases and J by 6 bases, 12 bases remained unmatched. The CDR3 is 14 amino acids. Per the germline V gene, CDR1 is SNHLY and CDR2 is FYNNEI. CDR3 DNA: TGTGCCAGTGGTTCCACAGGGGGGATGGCTGAAGCTTTCTTT. As protein: CASGSTGGMAEAFF.

This clone was counted a few times. The chain links TRBV6-5 to TRBJ1-5; 7 nucleotides align to TRBD1. Per germline, CDR1 MNHEY and CDR2 SVGAGI. V was pared by 6 bases and J by 3 bases, with 5 bases of the junction left unmatched. The CDR3 is made up of 14 amino acids. The CDR3 spells CASSPGGYNQPQHF. In DNA, the CDR3 is TGTGCCAGCAGCCCAGGGGGGTACAATCAGCCCCAGCATTTT.

The rearrangement uses TRBV5-4 and TRBJ1-2; tentatively, D is TRBD1 (6 bases). This CDR3 is built from 14 residues. V was trimmed by 4 bases and J by 2 bases, leaving 12 bases between them. CDR1 is SGHNT, CDR2 YYREEE, per germline (reference sequence). The CDR3 DNA follows: TGTGCCAGCAGCACAGGGTTTGGCAACTATGGCTACACCTTC. This gives the protein CASSTGFGNYGYTF.

Written as DNA, the CDR3 is TGCGCCACGATTGAGGTTCCAGGGGGCGAGACCGGGGAGCTGTTTTTT. Translation gives CATIEVPGGETGELFF. The chain employs TRBV5-1 and TRBJ2-2, with TRBD1 matching over 8 bases. CDR1 is SGHRS and CDR2 is YFSETQ in the germline V gene. V gave up 9 bases and J gave up 5 bases; unmatched junction bases: 15. The length of the CDR3 is 16 residues.

This chain links TRBV7-9 with TRBJ2-5, with D perhaps TRBD1 (5 bases). CDR1 is SEHNR, CDR2 FQNEAQ, per germline (reference sequence). The CDR3 consists of 15 residues. Trimming removed 8 bases from V and 1 base from J, with 17 bases in between. CDR3 bases: TGTGCCAGCGTGAGAAGGGGAACTTCCCAAGAGACCCAGTACTTC. Protein sequence: CASVRRGTSQETQYF.